The 28 T cell receptor beta chains presented below share a single source sample, sequenced in a study of T cells after yellow fever vaccination. Using its own MiXCR run on the 5' RACE reads, TCRdb lists one record per CDR3 protein. The data show some 73,000 distinct CDR3 sequences, roughly 7.4% seen once. The material was CD8+ T cells sorted from PBMCs, obtained on the day of the yellow fever booster vaccination. The receptors were sampled from a man aged 30-40 years who received the YFV17D yellow fever vaccine.

The rearrangement uses TRBV4-2 and TRBJ2-7; 13 bases fit TRBD2. V lost 0 bases, J lost 2 bases, and 4 bases stayed unmatched. Germline CDR1 is LGHNA and CDR2 is YNFKEQ. The length of the CDR3 is 17 residues. CDR3 residues: CASSQDAGTSGTYEQYF. As DNA, the CDR3 is TGTGCCAGCAGCCAAGACGCCGGGACTAGCGGGACCTACGAGCAGTACTTC.

This chain links TRBV15 with TRBJ1-5; D uncertain. The CDR3 runs to 13 residues. Between the trimmed V and J ends, which lost 3 bases and 1 base, there was a span of 4 bases. Germline V gene sequence: CDR1 LNHNV, CDR2 YYDKDF (reference sequence). The CDR3 DNA is TGTGCCACCAGCAGCGTCAGCAATCAGCCCCAGCATTTT. The encoded protein is CATSSVSNQPQHF.

Of note for this clonotype: One base away lies a much larger clone, so this may be a sequencing read error. The V call is TRBV12-3 or TRBV12-4, the J call TRBJ2-1, with D perhaps matching TRBD2 (5 bases). Trimming pared 4 bases from V and 8 bases from J, leaving 9 bases between. CDR3 length equals 12 residues. CDR3 amino acids: CASSYGVDEQFF. The CDR3 nucleotides read TGTGCCAGCAGTTACGGGGTGGATGAGCAGTTCTTC.

In regard to this clonotype: This clone may be a read error of a much larger clone one base away. This rearrangement joins TRBV5-1 to TRBJ2-7; perhaps TRBD1 as D (6 bases). Germline V gene data show CDR1 as SGHRS and CDR2 as YFSETQ. The V gene lost 2 bases and the J gene lost 5 bases, with 14 bases spanning the gap. CDR3 length: 14 residues. DNA for the CDR3: TGCGCCAGCAGCTTCGCCGATCCAGGGGACGAGCAGTACTTC. Its protein is CASSFADPGDEQYF.

This clonotype has only a few counts. V gene TRBV29-1 combines with J gene TRBJ2-5; the D is unclear. With 3 bases removed from V and 5 bases from J, the gap between germline ends came to 13 bases. Germline CDR1 is SQVTM and CDR2 is ANQGSEA. The CDR3 has 13 amino acids. The CDR3 sequence: CSVDHGVGETQYF. CDR3 in DNA: TGCAGCGTTGATCACGGCGTCGGGGAGACCCAGTACTTC.

V is TRBV2 and J is TRBJ2-1; D remains unclear. V was shortened by 0 bases and J by 7 bases, with 7 bases between the two germline ends. CDR3 length equals 13 residues. CDR1 is SNHLY and CDR2 is FYNNEI in the germline V gene. The CDR3 is CASSEAPSNEQFF. The CDR3 bases are TGTGCCAGCAGTGAAGCGCCTTCAAATGAGCAGTTCTTC.

In this sample, this clonotype turned up a few times. The chain couples TRBV29-1 to TRBJ2-1; 7 bases match TRBD2. This CDR3 region has 13 residues. Per germline, CDR1 SQVTM and CDR2 ANQGSEA. Losses at the gene ends were 4 bases for V and 6 bases for J; bases not matched to a gene: 6. The CDR3 here is CSVASGATNEQFF. The DNA for the CDR3 is TGCAGCGTTGCTAGCGGAGCTACCAATGAGCAGTTCTTC.

This clonotype was detected a few times. V gene TRBV12-3 or TRBV12-4 combines with J gene TRBJ2-1; D ambiguous. Trimming stripped 4 bases from V and 9 bases from J, with 10 bases between. The length of the CDR3 is 12 residues. The CDR3: CASSSGLTEQFF. The CDR3 DNA sequence: TGTGCCAGCAGTTCAGGCCTCACTGAGCAGTTCTTC.

The chain recombines TRBV6-5 with TRBJ1-4, with 7 positions matching TRBD1. The germline gives CDR1 MNHEY, CDR2 SVGAGI. V was clipped by 4 bases and J by 4 bases; unmatched bases: 3. CDR3 length: 14 residues. The CDR3 spells CASSWDSRNEKLFF. The DNA of the CDR3 is TGTGCCAGCAGTTGGGACAGCCGTAATGAAAAACTGTTTTTT.

The chain has TRBV14 and TRBJ2-7; D might be TRBD1 (5 bases). Germline V CDR1 and CDR2: SGHDN, FVKESK. Trimming removed 1 base from V and 0 bases from J, with 7 bases in between. The CDR3 loop spans 14 amino acids. This CDR3 reads CASSQGQSSYEQYF. The CDR3 DNA reads TGTGCCAGCAGCCAAGGACAGAGCTCCTACGAGCAGTACTTC. The variable domain in full, with the rest retrieved from reference TRBV14 and TRBJ2-7, is EAGVTQFPSHSVIEKGQTVTLRCDPISGHDNLYWYRRVMGKEIKFLLHFVKESKQDESGMPNNRFLAERTGGTYSTLKVQPAELEDSGVYFCASSQGQSSYEQYFGPGTRLTVT.

This clonotype has a count of ten or more. The rearrangement links TRBV9 to TRBJ1-2; tentatively, D is TRBD1 (6 bases). The length of the CDR3 is 14 residues. The germline V gene encodes CDR1 SGDLS and CDR2 YYNGEE. Trimming removed 3 bases from V and 8 bases from J, with 17 bases in between. The DNA of the CDR3 is TGTGCCAGCAGCGCCGGTGGGGGGCCCGGGGGCTACACCTTC. Encoded protein: CASSAGGGPGGYTF.

This clonotype appeared many times. The chain is built from TRBV12-3 or TRBV12-4 and TRBJ2-2; possible D gene TRBD1, 5 bases. V lost 5 bases to trimming and J lost 7 bases, with 8 bases between them. The CDR3 covers 12 residues. The CDR3 DNA follows: TGTGCCAGCAGTACACAGGTCGGGGAGCTGTTTTTT. As protein: CASSTQVGELFF.

This clonotype was found many times. The J gene is TRBJ1-1, the V gene TRBV4-3; D ambiguous. Germline values: CDR1 LGHNA, CDR2 YSLEER. The CDR3 extends over 13 amino acids. V shed 1 base and J shed 1 base, with 4 bases lying between them. The CDR3 DNA follows: TGCGCCAGCAGCCAAGCAGGGAACACTGAAGCTTTCTTT. Its protein product is CASSQAGNTEAFF.

There are many counts of this clonotype. The chain joins TRBV28 to TRBJ2-1; 7 bases are a match to TRBD1. The V gene end was trimmed by 2 bases and the J gene end by 7 bases; junction bases not matched to a gene: 8. The CDR3 consists of 15 residues. Germline V gene lookup returns CDR1 MDHEN and CDR2 SYDVKM. CDR3 sequence reads: CASSLNPTGANEQFF. The CDR3 DNA sequence: TGTGCCAGCAGTTTAAATCCCACAGGGGCGAATGAGCAGTTCTTC.

Concerning this clonotype itself: A read error may explain this, as a much larger clone is one base away. The chain joins TRBV10-2 to TRBJ2-5; D is undetermined. The germline gives CDR1 WSHSY, CDR2 SAAADI. The CDR3 spans 13 residues. The germline V and J ends were trimmed by 0 bases and 5 bases, with 7 bases remaining between them. CDR3 bases: TGCGCCAGCAGTGAGTCCCGAAGTGAGACCCAGTACTTC. Translating it yields CASSESRSETQYF.

This clonotype was counted at least ten times. V gene TRBV4-3 combines with J gene TRBJ2-1; possibly TRBD2 for D (7 bases). V gave up 3 bases and J gave up 9 bases, with 18 bases separating them. The CDR3 covers 15 residues. Germline CDR1 LGHNA, CDR2 YSLEER. The DNA of the CDR3 is TGCGCCAGCAGCCACCATGGGGAGGGGGTATGTGAGCAGTTCTTC. This codes for CASSHHGEGVCEQFF.

This chain uses TRBV20-1 with TRBJ2-1; D remains ambiguous. The V and J ends lost 3 bases and 0 bases respectively, with 9 bases between them. The CDR3 covers 14 residues. Per germline, CDR1 DFQATT and CDR2 SNEGSKA (reference sequence). The CDR3 sequence is CSASGWNSYNEQFF. The CDR3 region has the DNA TGCAGTGCTAGTGGGTGGAACTCCTACAATGAGCAGTTCTTC.

This clonotype has just a few counts. The chain links TRBV7-8 to TRBJ1-2; no firm D call. V lost 5 bases and J lost 5, with 12 bases in between. The CDR3 contains 13 residues. Germline CDR1 SGHVS, CDR2 FQNEAQ. CDR3 nucleotides: TGTGCCAGCAGCCCCGGATTTAGATATGGCTACACCTTC. It is translated as CASSPGFRYGYTF.

This clonotype occurred a few times. The chain links TRBV11-2 to TRBJ2-3; D is undetermined. CDR3 size: 11 residues. Germline loops: CDR1 SGHAT, CDR2 FQNNGV. V lost 5 bases to trimming and J lost 3 bases, with 3 bases between them. The DNA for the CDR3 is TGTGCCAGCAGCATTACAGATACGCAGTATTTT. It codes for CASSITDTQYF.

In this sample, this clonotype turned up a few times. The chain uses TRBV25-1 and TRBJ2-7, with D hard to call. Between the trimmed V and J ends, which lost 4 bases and 3 bases, there was a span of 7 bases. The CDR3 loop spans 12 amino acids. Germline CDR1 reads MGHDK; CDR2 reads SYGVNS. For the CDR3, the DNA is TGTGCCAGCAGTGCCGTCGGCTACGAGCAGTACTTC. This gives the protein CASSAVGYEQYF.

A few counts support this clonotype. J is TRBJ2-1 and V is TRBV7-3, with 9 bases aligning to TRBD2. Germline loops: CDR1 SGHTA, CDR2 FQGTGA. Losses at the gene ends were 5 bases for V and 6 bases for J; bases not matched to a gene: 5. The CDR3 has 14 amino acids. As DNA, the CDR3 is TGTGCCAGCAGCGTAGCGGGAGTTGGCAATGAGCAGTTCTTC. Amino acid sequence: CASSVAGVGNEQFF.

In its sample, this clonotype was seen many times. The genes are TRBV4-3 and TRBJ2-1, with TRBD2 identical over 7 bases. CDR3 length equals 16 residues. The V and J ends lost 0 bases and 3 bases, in that order; junction bases with no gene match: 5. CDR1 is LGHNA and CDR2 is YSLEER in the germline V gene. The CDR3 coding sequence is TGCGCCAGCAGCCAAGATGGGACTACGTACTACAATGAGCAGTTCTTC. Residues: CASSQDGTTYYNEQFF.

This clonotype was seen a few times. The chain has TRBV19 and TRBJ2-7, with 10 bases fitting TRBD2. CDR3 length: 16 residues. The germline CDR1 and CDR2 sequences are LNHDA and SQIVND (reference sequence). V was pared by 5 bases and J by 1 base, with 8 bases of the junction left unmatched. CDR3 loop: CASSSRTSGLSYEQYF. As DNA, the CDR3 is TGTGCCAGTAGTTCTAGGACTAGCGGCCTATCCTACGAGCAGTACTTC. The whole variable domain, remainder taken from reference TRBV19 and TRBJ2-7, is DGGITQSPKYLFRKEGQNVTLSCEQNLNHDAMYWYRQDPGQGLRLIYYSQIVNDFQKGDIAEGYSVSREKKESFPLTVTSAQKNPTAFYLCASSSRTSGLSYEQYFGPGTRLTVT.

This clonotype appeared many times. The chain employs TRBV10-2 and TRBJ2-1; TRBD2 matches 11 bases. The CDR3 is 16 residues long. From germline, CDR1 is WSHSY and CDR2 SAAADI. Losses at the gene ends were 0 bases for V and 7 bases for J; bases not matched to a gene: 5. The CDR3 here is CASSESTSGSLNEQFF. The CDR3 DNA sequence: TGCGCCAGCAGTGAGTCAACTAGCGGGAGCTTGAATGAGCAGTTCTTC.

This clonotype showed up just a few times. V usage is TRBV20-1 and J usage is TRBJ2-7, with a tentative D call TRBD1 (6 bases). Trimming left V 5 bases short and J 6 bases short, with 14 bases between. The CDR3 has 12 amino acids. The germline V gene encodes CDR1 DFQATT and CDR2 SNEGSKA (reference sequence). The CDR3 sequence is CSALDRGAEQYF. CDR3 in DNA: TGCAGTGCTCTGGACAGAGGTGCCGAGCAGTACTTC.

The rearrangement joins TRBV12-3 or TRBV12-4 to TRBJ1-3, with a possible D match to TRBD1 (5 bases). Trimming cost V 7 bases and J 2 bases, with 12 bases left between them. The CDR3 has 14 amino acids. CDR3 sequence (DNA): TGTGCCAGCACCCCGACAGTAGCTGGAAACACCATATATTTT. It translates to CASTPTVAGNTIYF.

This clonotype was observed a few times. The chain links TRBV7-6 to TRBJ2-7; weak D call: TRBD1 (5 bases). Germline V gene lookup returns CDR1 SGHVS and CDR2 FNYEAQ. Trimming pared 1 base from V and 6 bases from J, leaving 13 bases between. This CDR3 is 14 amino acids long. The CDR3 sequence is CASSLEGFVSEQYF. The CDR3 DNA sequence: TGTGCCAGCAGCTTAGAGGGGTTTGTCTCCGAGCAGTACTTC.

This clonotype was seen a handful of times. The J gene is TRBJ1-1, the V gene TRBV7-9, with D possibly matching TRBD1 (6 bases). V was cut by 3 bases and J by 1 base, with 12 bases left in between. CDR3 length: 15 residues. Germline V gene data show CDR1 as SEHNR and CDR2 as FQNEAQ (reference sequence). The CDR3 bases are TGTGCCAGCAGCTTCGTTGGACAGAGGAACACTGAAGCTTTCTTT. Protein sequence: CASSFVGQRNTEAFF. The entire variable domain, with the rest obtained from reference TRBV7-9 and TRBJ1-1, is as follows: DTGVSQNPRHKITKRGQNVTFRCDPISEHNRLYWYRQTLGQGPEFLTYFQNEAQLEKSRLLSDRFSAERPKGSFSTLEIQRTEQGDSAMYLCASSFVGQRNTEAFFGQGTRLTVV.